Listed below are T cell receptor beta chains from one sample, sequenced in a study of blood T cell repertoires in COVID-19. Sequenced by immunoSEQ multiplex PCR; TCRdb stores in-frame clones only, minus some. The sample lists approximately 350,000 clones, 88% seen once, with about 6.7% in the top ten. The sample was peripheral blood. These receptor sequences come from a woman between 65 and 79 years old with COVID-19, enrolled during active disease. Each CDR3 is given with its conserved first and last residue. D genes are given only for firm matches. Clone size appears in some rows only: once, few, many, or a class for an expanded clone.

j_gene: TRBJ1-1
abundance: -
v_gene: TRBV29-1
d_gene: -
CDR3aa: CSVATDKAFF
CDR3nt: TGCAGCGTTGCCACAGACAAAGCTTTCTTT

j_gene: TRBJ1-4
abundance: -
v_gene: TRBV7-2
d_gene: TRBD1
CDR3aa: CASSYGTGVGEKLFF
CDR3nt: TGTGCCAGCAGCTACGGGACAGGGGTCGGTGAAAAACTGTTTTTT

j_gene: TRBJ1-2
abundance: -
v_gene: TRBV29-1
d_gene: TRBD1
CDR3aa: CSVDETGQGNYGYTF
CDR3nt: TGCAGCGTTGATGAAACCGGACAGGGGAACTATGGCTACACCTTC

j_gene: TRBJ1-6
abundance: -
v_gene: TRBV5-1
d_gene: -
CDR3aa: CASQTGQSSYNSPLHF
CDR3nt: TGCGCCAGCCAAACCGGACAGAGCTCCTATAATTCACCCCTCCACTTT

j_gene: TRBJ2-3
abundance: -
v_gene: TRBV9
d_gene: -
CDR3aa: CASSSVQGMETDTQYF
CDR3nt: TGTGCCAGCAGCTCTGTACAGGGTATGGAGACAGATACGCAGTATTTT

j_gene: TRBJ2-5
abundance: -
v_gene: TRBV7-7
d_gene: TRBD2
CDR3aa: CASSPTPGGEETQYF
CDR3nt: TGTGCCAGCAGCCCCACCCCGGGGGGGGAAGAGACCCAGTACTTC

j_gene: TRBJ2-2
abundance: -
v_gene: TRBV19
d_gene: -
CDR3aa: CASSLVSGGPGELFF
CDR3nt: TGTGCCAGTAGTCTCGTCTCTGGGGGCCCCGGGGAGCTGTTTTTT

j_gene: TRBJ2-5
abundance: -
v_gene: TRBV2
d_gene: -
CDR3aa: CASSENVKGDTQYF
CDR3nt: TGTGCCAGCAGTGAAAATGTCAAGGGGGACACCCAGTACTTC

j_gene: TRBJ2-4
abundance: -
v_gene: TRBV11-3
d_gene: TRBD1
CDR3aa: CASSGQGANIQYF
CDR3nt: TGTGCCAGCAGCGGGCAGGGGGCAAACATTCAGTACTTC

j_gene: TRBJ2-1
abundance: -
v_gene: TRBV2
d_gene: -
CDR3aa: CASCEEASSYNEQFF
CDR3nt: TGTGCCAGCTGTGAGGAGGCGAGCTCCTACAATGAGCAGTTCTTC

j_gene: TRBJ2-7
abundance: once
v_gene: TRBV7-2
d_gene: -
CDR3aa: CASSLQETETYEQYF
CDR3nt: TGTGCCAGCAGCTTGCAAGAAACAGAAACCTACGAGCAGTACTTC

j_gene: TRBJ1-1
abundance: few
v_gene: TRBV29-1
d_gene: -
CDR3aa: CSVARGSEAFF
CDR3nt: TGCAGCGTCGCTAGGGGAAGTGAAGCTTTCTTT

j_gene: TRBJ1-2
abundance: -
v_gene: TRBV5-6
d_gene: -
CDR3aa: CASSLLAGLEGYTF
CDR3nt: TGTGCCAGCAGCTTGTTGGCGGGCTTGGAAGGCTACACCTTC

j_gene: TRBJ1-1
abundance: -
v_gene: TRBV6-6
d_gene: -
CDR3aa: CASSITTGPNTEAFF
CDR3nt: TGTGCCAGCAGTATCACGACAGGACCGAACACTGAAGCTTTCTTT

j_gene: TRBJ2-1
abundance: -
v_gene: TRBV27
d_gene: TRBD1
CDR3aa: CASSPGDRVNNEQFF
CDR3nt: TGTGCCAGCAGCCCGGGGGACAGGGTGAACAATGAGCAGTTCTTC

j_gene: TRBJ1-3
abundance: few
v_gene: TRBV19
d_gene: -
CDR3aa: CASTPSYSGNTIYF
CDR3nt: TGTGCCAGTACCCCGTCGTACTCTGGAAACACCATATATTTT

j_gene: TRBJ1-2
abundance: -
v_gene: TRBV5-6
d_gene: TRBD1
CDR3aa: CASSSGTAKSYTF
CDR3nt: TGTGCCAGCAGCTCCGGGACAGCCAAGAGCTACACCTTC

j_gene: TRBJ2-7
abundance: -
v_gene: TRBV27
d_gene: TRBD1
CDR3aa: CASSPTGRPYEQYF
CDR3nt: TGTGCCAGCAGCCCGACAGGGAGACCCTACGAGCAGTACTTC

j_gene: TRBJ1-4
abundance: -
v_gene: TRBV19
d_gene: -
CDR3aa: CASSIVVREGTNEKLFF
CDR3nt: TGTGCCAGTAGTATAGTCGTCAGGGAGGGGACTAATGAAAAACTGTTTTTT

j_gene: TRBJ2-1
abundance: -
v_gene: TRBV30
d_gene: -
CDR3aa: CAWSERDNEQFF
CDR3nt: TGTGCCTGGAGTGAGCGTGACAATGAGCAGTTCTTC

j_gene: TRBJ2-5
abundance: -
v_gene: TRBV3-1/TRBV3-2
d_gene: -
CDR3aa: CASSQGGWTQYF
CDR3nt: TGTGCCAGCAGCCAAGGAGGGTGGACCCAGTACTTC

j_gene: TRBJ1-6
abundance: -
v_gene: TRBV2
d_gene: -
CDR3aa: CASRWGNLDSPLHF
CDR3nt: TGTGCCAGCAGGTGGGGCAACCTTGATTCACCCCTCCACTTT

j_gene: TRBJ2-3
abundance: -
v_gene: TRBV5-5
d_gene: -
CDR3aa: CASSPGLHTQYF
CDR3nt: TGTGCCAGCAGCCCTGGACTCCATACGCAGTATTTT

j_gene: TRBJ2-7
abundance: -
v_gene: TRBV7-9
d_gene: TRBD1
CDR3aa: CASSKPGQGEYEQYF
CDR3nt: TGTGCCAGCAGCAAGCCCGGACAGGGGGAATACGAGCAGTACTTC

j_gene: TRBJ2-1
abundance: -
v_gene: TRBV7-2
d_gene: TRBD1
CDR3aa: CASSTGTATYNEQFF
CDR3nt: TGTGCCAGCAGCACCGGGACAGCAACCTACAATGAGCAGTTCTTC

j_gene: TRBJ2-1
abundance: -
v_gene: TRBV6-2/TRBV6-3
d_gene: -
CDR3aa: CASSYQAGSPGFF
CDR3nt: TGTGCCAGCAGTTACCAAGCAGGGTCCCCAGGGTTCTTC

j_gene: TRBJ1-2
abundance: -
v_gene: TRBV27
d_gene: -
CDR3aa: CASSLGRDYGYTF
CDR3nt: TGTGCCAGCAGTTTAGGGAGGGACTATGGCTACACCTTC

j_gene: TRBJ1-1
abundance: -
v_gene: TRBV3-1/TRBV3-2
d_gene: -
CDR3aa: CASSLMNTEAFF
CDR3nt: TGTGCCAGCAGCTTAATGAACACTGAAGCTTTCTTT

j_gene: TRBJ2-1
abundance: -
v_gene: TRBV30
d_gene: TRBD2
CDR3aa: CAWSYGLATDEQFF
CDR3nt: TGTGCCTGGAGCTATGGACTAGCCACCGATGAGCAGTTCTTC

j_gene: TRBJ2-5
abundance: -
v_gene: TRBV5-1
d_gene: TRBD1
CDR3aa: CASSPRQGPQETQYF
CDR3nt: TGCGCCAGCAGCCCCCGACAGGGCCCCCAAGAGACCCAGTACTTC

j_gene: TRBJ2-1
abundance: -
v_gene: TRBV7-9
d_gene: -
CDR3aa: CASSRSSLTGPYNEQFF
CDR3nt: TGTGCCAGCAGCCGTTCGTCTCTGACAGGCCCCTACAATGAGCAGTTCTTC

j_gene: TRBJ1-1
abundance: -
v_gene: TRBV12-3/TRBV12-4
d_gene: -
CDR3aa: CASSFSHTEAFF
CDR3nt: TGTGCCAGCAGTTTTTCTCACACTGAAGCTTTCTTT

j_gene: TRBJ1-5
abundance: -
v_gene: TRBV19
d_gene: -
CDR3aa: CASSPLAPQPQHF
CDR3nt: TGTGCCAGTAGTCCCCTGGCCCCACAGCCCCAGCATTTT

j_gene: TRBJ1-1
abundance: once
v_gene: TRBV7-2
d_gene: -
CDR3aa: CASSYPPGLNTEAFF
CDR3nt: TGTGCCAGCAGCTATCCTCCCGGTCTGAACACTGAAGCTTTCTTT

j_gene: TRBJ2-3
abundance: -
v_gene: TRBV5-1
d_gene: TRBD2
CDR3aa: CASSLAPFVGGGRDTQYF
CDR3nt: TGCGCCAGCAGCTTGGCCCCATTCGTTGGCGGGGGGAGAGATACGCAGTATTTT

j_gene: TRBJ1-2
abundance: -
v_gene: TRBV29-1
d_gene: TRBD1
CDR3aa: CSVGVQGGYGYTF
CDR3nt: TGCAGCGTTGGAGTTCAGGGGGGCTATGGCTACACCTTC

j_gene: TRBJ2-5
abundance: -
v_gene: TRBV4-2
d_gene: -
CDR3aa: CASSQDTLVAAQYF
CDR3nt: TGTGCCAGCAGCCAAGATACGCTGGTAGCGGCCCAGTACTTC

j_gene: TRBJ2-1
abundance: -
v_gene: TRBV7-2
d_gene: -
CDR3aa: CASSLEGRGFYNEQFF
CDR3nt: TGTGCCAGCAGCTTAGAGGGTCGGGGGTTCTACAATGAGCAGTTCTTC

j_gene: TRBJ2-5
abundance: -
v_gene: TRBV5-4
d_gene: TRBD2
CDR3aa: CATCGGRDQETQYF
CDR3nt: TGTGCCACCTGCGGGGGGAGGGACCAAGAGACCCAGTACTTC

j_gene: TRBJ1-3
abundance: -
v_gene: TRBV5-5
d_gene: TRBD1
CDR3aa: CASSAGQSSGNTIYF
CDR3nt: TGTGCCAGCAGCGCGGGACAGAGCTCTGGAAACACCATATATTTT

j_gene: TRBJ2-7
abundance: -
v_gene: TRBV27
d_gene: TRBD2
CDR3aa: CAAARGAWGDEQYF
CDR3nt: TGTGCCGCGGCGCGGGGGGCCTGGGGGGACGAGCAGTACTTC

j_gene: TRBJ1-5
abundance: -
v_gene: TRBV27
d_gene: TRBD1
CDR3aa: CASSLRQGNQPQHF
CDR3nt: TGTGCCAGCAGTTTAAGACAGGGAAATCAGCCCCAGCATTTT

j_gene: TRBJ1-2
abundance: -
v_gene: TRBV5-8
d_gene: -
CDR3aa: CASSLGWRAHTYGYTF
CDR3nt: TGTGCCAGCAGCTTGGGATGGCGGGCACACACCTATGGCTACACCTTC